Each of the 21 T cell receptor beta chains below was sequenced from the same sample in a study of cytomegalovirus exposure and HLA in healthy donors (dated by TCRdb to 2017 to 2019). The library was produced with the immunoSEQ multiplex PCR assay. The multiplex PCR relied on a mix of 60 forward primers for TCR Vbeta segments and 13 reverse primers for TCR Jbeta segments. Entries here come from immuneACCESS through TCRdb and include only in-frame sequences with V and J called. Some clones fail to appear in such tables; in the studies checked, an unresolved V gene covers under half of the shortfall, and the cause of the remainder is unknown. The sample table shows some 150,000 clones, and around 79% are seen once. The biggest ten clones account for less than 5% of the sample. The sample was PBMCs. The origin of the receptors is a male donor in good health and CMV-seronegative.

This clone was observed a handful of times. V and J are TRBV5-1 and TRBJ1-1; TRBD1 might be the D (5 bases). Germline V lookup: CDR1 SGHRS, CDR2 YFSETQ. The germline V and J ends were trimmed by 0 bases and 3 bases, with 18 bases remaining between them. This CDR3 comprises 17 residues. CDR3 nucleotides: TGCGCCAGCAGCTTGGGTATCGGTTCAGGGAGGGACACTGAAGCTTTCTTT. Residues: CASSLGIGSGRDTEAFF.

The chain employs TRBV11-2 and TRBJ2-7, with 8 bases that match TRBD1. Germline V gives CDR1 SGHAT, CDR2 FQNNGV. The V and J ends lost 6 bases and 5 bases, in that order; junction bases with no gene match: 12. This CDR3 region has 15 residues. The chain's CDR3 is CASSPDRGPLNEQYF. Written as DNA, the CDR3 is TGTGCCAGCAGTCCTGACAGGGGCCCCCTCAACGAGCAGTACTTC.

The rearrangement joins TRBV7-2 to TRBJ2-1; D perhaps matches TRBD1 (6 bases). CDR1 and CDR2 from the germline V gene are SGHTA and FQGNSA. V lost 3 bases and J 10 bases, leaving 7 bases between the germline ends. The CDR3 spans 11 residues. CDR3 loop: CASSFGQEQFF. The CDR3 nucleotides read TGTGCCAGCAGCTTTGGACAGGAGCAGTTCTTC.

In this sample, this clone turned up once. For the CDR3, the DNA is TGTGCCAGCAGCCTCCCGCCTGCGGGGTCCCTGCATTTT. The encoded protein is CASSLPPAGSLHF. The V and J genes are TRBV5-8 and TRBJ1-5; D is uncertain. Germline-derived CDR1 and CDR2 are SGHTS and YDEGEE. Trimming took 4 bases from V and 15 from J, leaving 20 bases between them. The CDR3 loop spans 13 amino acids.

The J gene is TRBJ2-2, the V gene TRBV14, with D possibly matching TRBD2 (6 bases). Trimming left V 1 base short and J 0 bases short, with 9 bases between. The germline V gene encodes CDR1 SGHDN and CDR2 FVKESK. The CDR3 extends over 16 amino acids. The CDR3 DNA follows: TGTGCCAGCAGCCAAGTCGCGGGGTCGAACACCGGGGAGCTGTTTTTT. Residues: CASSQVAGSNTGELFF.

The chain couples TRBV9 to TRBJ2-3; 7 bases line up with TRBD2. The CDR3 extends over 15 amino acids. The junction had 8 bases not matched to a gene; V was cut back by 1 base and J by 6 bases. Germline CDR1 and CDR2: SGDLS and YYNGEE. The CDR3 nucleotides are TGTGCCAGCAGCGTATCCAGCGGGGACCTCGATACGCAGTATTTT. This translates into CASSVSSGDLDTQYF.

This chain uses TRBV4-3 with TRBJ2-3; maybe TRBD2 (6 bases). V was trimmed by 0 bases and J by 5 bases, leaving 15 bases between them. The CDR3 covers 16 residues. Germline-derived CDR1 and CDR2 are LGHNA and YSLEER. The CDR3 region has the DNA TGCGCCAGCAGCCAAGATCGGGCGGGGCTGGGAGATACGCAGTATTTT. This gives the protein CASSQDRAGLGDTQYF.

This chain connects TRBV4-2 to TRBJ2-5; 12 nucleotides align to TRBD2. CDR1 is LGHNA, CDR2 YNFKEQ, per germline. The V and J ends lost 5 bases and 4 bases, in that order; junction bases with no gene match: 11. The CDR3 is 17 amino acids. As DNA, the CDR3 is TGTGCCAGCAGCAGGACTAGCGGGAAAGCTGTAGGAGAGACCCAGTACTTC. Its protein product is CASSRTSGKAVGETQYF.

A single count supports this clone. This CDR3 reads CATSRGGQGAGNQPQHF. The DNA of the CDR3 is TGTGCCACCAGCAGAGGAGGACAGGGGGCCGGCAATCAGCCCCAGCATTTT. The rearrangement links TRBV15 to TRBJ1-5, with 11 nucleotides matching TRBD1. With V trimmed by 1 base and J by 2 bases, 4 bases remained unmatched. Germline CDR1 LNHNV, CDR2 YYDKDF (reference sequence). The CDR3 runs 17 residues.

This chain connects TRBV5-1 to TRBJ1-2; a weak D match, TRBD1 (5 bases). The V gene lost 4 bases and the J gene lost 2 bases, with 6 bases spanning the gap. From germline, CDR1 is SGHRS and CDR2 YFSETQ. The CDR3 totals 12 residues. The DNA for the CDR3 is TGCGCCAGCAGCCCAGGGAACTATGGCTACACCTTC. Its translation is CASSPGNYGYTF.

V gene TRBV5-8 combines with J gene TRBJ1-2, with TRBD1 as a possible D gene (5 bases). V was trimmed by 4 bases and J by 12 bases, leaving 16 bases between them. CDR3 length equals 12 residues. Germline CDR1 reads SGHTS; CDR2 reads YDEGEE. This CDR3 is CASSLIEGVDTF. The CDR3, as DNA: TGTGCCAGCAGCCTTATTGAAGGGGTGGACACCTTC.

This rearrangement joins TRBV25-1 to TRBJ1-5, with a possible D match to TRBD1 (5 bases). V was clipped by 5 bases and J by 5 bases, with 7 bases between them. The CDR3 length is 12 residues. From germline, CDR1 is MGHDK and CDR2 SYGVNS. The CDR3 DNA sequence: TGTGCCAGCAGTACAGGTTATCAGCCCCAGCATTTT. It yields the protein CASSTGYQPQHF.

The rearrangement links TRBV7-2 to TRBJ2-5; 9 positions agree with TRBD2. The V and J ends lost 1 base and 2 bases, in that order; junction bases with no gene match: 5. CDR3 length: 16 amino acids. Germline V gene sequence: CDR1 SGHTA, CDR2 FQGNSA. In DNA, the CDR3 is TGTGCCAGCAGCTTAGGAGGGCTAGCGGGGCAAGAGACCCAGTACTTC. Amino acids: CASSLGGLAGQETQYF.

The chain couples TRBV7-6 to TRBJ1-5, with D possibly being TRBD1 (6 bases). Trimming left V 2 bases short and J 0 bases short, with 8 bases between. Germline V gives CDR1 SGHVS, CDR2 FNYEAQ. This CDR3 comprises 15 residues. The CDR3 loop reads CASSLSGDSNQPQHF. The DNA of the CDR3 is TGTGCCAGCAGCTTATCAGGGGATAGCAATCAGCCCCAGCATTTT.

V gene TRBV7-8 combines with J gene TRBJ1-6; D gene unclear. Trimming took off 5 bases at V and 7 bases at J, with 9 bases between the two ends. Germline V gene lookup returns CDR1 SGHVS and CDR2 FQNEAQ. This CDR3 has 13 residues. CDR3 nucleotide sequence: TGTGCCAGCAGCCCCTCCCTAAATTCACCCCTCCACTTT. Translation: CASSPSLNSPLHF. The full variable domain, with the rest looked up from reference TRBV7-8 and TRBJ1-6, is GAGVSQSPRYKVAKRGQDVALRCDPISGHVSLFWYQQALGQGPEFLTYFQNEAQLDKSGLPSDRFFAERPEGSVSTLKIQRTQQEDSAVYLCASSPSLNSPLHFGNGTRLTVT.

V is TRBV7-2 and J is TRBJ1-3, with D possibly TRBD1 on 5 matching bases. This CDR3 contains 15 residues. The ends were cut back, 5 bases at V and 0 bases at J, with 11 bases in the middle. Germline-derived CDR1 and CDR2 are SGHTA and FQGNSA. CDR3: CASSPQVFSGNTIYF. CDR3 bases: TGTGCCAGCAGCCCACAGGTGTTCTCTGGAAACACCATATATTTT.

V is TRBV6-1 and J is TRBJ2-7; TRBD1 is a possible D gene (5 bases). The V gene lost 0 bases and the J gene lost 4 bases, with 13 bases spanning the gap. This CDR3 region has 15 residues. Germline-derived CDR1 and CDR2 are MNHNS and SASEGT. Written as DNA, the CDR3 is TGTGCCAGCAGTGAAGCTGGCCAGGGTCCTTACGAGCAGTACTTC. This encodes CASSEAGQGPYEQYF.

The chain joins TRBV11-2 to TRBJ1-2, with 8 nucleotides matching TRBD1. This CDR3 has 13 residues. The junction had 2 bases not matched to a gene; V was cut back by 4 bases and J by 4 bases. Germline-derived CDR1 and CDR2 are SGHAT and FQNNGV. The CDR3 DNA is TGTGCCAGCAGCTACGACAGGGGCTATGGCTACACCTTC. It specifies CASSYDRGYGYTF.

This clone has only one observation. The J gene is TRBJ2-1, the V gene TRBV28, with D perhaps TRBD1 (6 bases). This CDR3 contains 15 residues. Germline CDR1 reads MDHEN; CDR2 reads SYDVKM. Trimming cost V 2 bases and J 8 bases, with 16 bases left between them. CDR3 sequence reads: CASSLNPTGPHEQFF. For the CDR3, the DNA is TGTGCCAGCAGTTTAAACCCTACAGGGCCCCATGAGCAGTTCTTC.

The chain couples TRBV11-2 to TRBJ2-7; 7 bases agree with TRBD1. CDR1 is SGHAT, CDR2 FQNNGV, per germline. V shed 0 bases, J shed 4 bases, and the junction held 6 bases outside the gene matches. The CDR3 is 15 amino acids. The CDR3 reads CASSLDIYRGYEQYF. The CDR3 DNA reads as TGTGCCAGCAGCTTAGATATTTACAGGGGATACGAGCAGTACTTC.

V and J are TRBV6-5 and TRBJ2-3; TRBD2 matches 9 bases. The CDR3 covers 14 residues. Per the germline V gene, CDR1 is MNHEY and CDR2 is SVGAGI. Losses at the gene ends were 7 bases for V and 2 bases for J; bases not matched to a gene: 4. CDR3 sequence reads: CASTLAGSTDTQYF. CDR3 nucleotide sequence: TGTGCCAGCACCCTAGCGGGATCCACAGATACGCAGTATTTT.